This T cell receptor (beta chain) was recovered during a study of blood T cell repertoires in COVID-19. The wider study: The study drew acute and convalescent COVID-19 samples from the United States, Italy and Spain. Sources were T cells, B-cell-depleted T cells, or PBMCs; the material itself was cDNA or gDNA.

A word on this clone: Other DNA sequences of this sample code for an identical CDR3.

Authors' data handling: Scientists estimated how many nucleated cells there were by amplifying reference gene primers. Using immunoSEQ multiplex PCR, the repertoire was profiled, and TCRdb retains in-frame clones only, with some absent. That table furnishes V, J and clone size, whereas the DNA furnished D and trimming. Of under 300,000 clones in the sample, approximately 80% are singletons; the top ten hold roughly 3.4%. The CDR3 runs 13 residues. Germline V gene lookup returns CDR1 SQVTM and CDR2 ANQGSEA. This chain connects TRBV29-1 to TRBJ2-3, with 11 bases fitting TRBD2. Material: peripheral blood. This clonotype was sampled from a woman younger than 35 with acute or convalescent COVID-19. The CDR3 protein is CSVRTSGTDTQYF. The CDR3 coding sequence is TGCAGTGTGCGGACTAGCGGGACAGATACGCAGTATTTT.